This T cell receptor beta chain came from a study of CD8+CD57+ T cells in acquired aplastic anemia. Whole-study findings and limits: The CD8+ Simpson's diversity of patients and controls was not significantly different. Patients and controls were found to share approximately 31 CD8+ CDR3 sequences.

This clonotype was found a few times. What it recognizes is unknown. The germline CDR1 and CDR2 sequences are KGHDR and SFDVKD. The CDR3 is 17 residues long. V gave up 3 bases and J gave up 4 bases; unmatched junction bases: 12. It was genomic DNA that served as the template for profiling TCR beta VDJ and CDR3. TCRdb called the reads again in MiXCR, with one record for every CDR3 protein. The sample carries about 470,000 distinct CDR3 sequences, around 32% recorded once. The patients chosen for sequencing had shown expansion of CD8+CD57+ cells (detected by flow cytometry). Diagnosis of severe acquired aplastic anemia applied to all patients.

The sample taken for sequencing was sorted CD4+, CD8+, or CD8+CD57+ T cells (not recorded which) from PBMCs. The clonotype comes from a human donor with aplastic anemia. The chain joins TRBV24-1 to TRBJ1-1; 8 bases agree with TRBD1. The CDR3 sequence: CATSDPSSGGVGTEAFF. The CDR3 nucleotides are TGTGCCACCAGTGATCCAAGCTCAGGGGGCGTGGGCACTGAAGCTTTCTTT.